One sample yielded the 9 T cell receptor beta chains listed below, sequenced in a study of cytomegalovirus exposure and HLA in healthy donors. With 60 Vbeta and 13 Jbeta primers, the PCR was carried out. Profiling relied on immunoSEQ multiplex PCR, and the TCRdb table lists in-frame clones only, not all of them. Of some 170,000 clones in the sample, around 81% were seen once. The sample taken for sequencing was PBMCs. These receptors were collected from a woman aged 25 to 39 in good health and CMV-seronegative.

The chain joins TRBV27 to TRBJ1-5, with a possible D match to TRBD1 (6 bases). CDR3 length equals 16 residues. Looked up from germline, CDR1 is MNHEY and CDR2 is SMNVEV (reference sequence). Trimming removed 5 bases from V and 0 bases from J, with 14 bases in between. CDR3 DNA: TGTGCCAGCAGTCCGGGACAAATTAATAGCAATCAGCCCCAGCATTTT. Translated, it gives CASSPGQINSNQPQHF.

The rearrangement links TRBV4-3 to TRBJ2-3; D is possibly TRBD1 (5 bases). The CDR3 has 13 residues. Germline CDR1 and CDR2: LGHNA and YSLEER. V gave up 0 bases and J gave up 9 bases, with 10 bases separating them. The CDR3 is CASSQDRQPTQYF. The DNA for the CDR3 is TGCGCCAGCAGCCAAGATCGACAGCCGACGCAGTATTTT.

In this sample, this clone turned up once. The chain joins TRBV27 to TRBJ2-7, with TRBD2 matching 7 bases. This CDR3 contains 14 residues. J lost 0 bases, V lost 4 bases, and 3 bases had no gene match. CDR1 is MNHEY, CDR2 SMNVEV, per germline (reference sequence). CDR3 region: CASSSGGGSYEQYF. CDR3 nucleotides: TGTGCCAGCAGTTCGGGCGGGGGCTCCTACGAGCAGTACTTC.

The chain combines TRBV15 with TRBJ2-7; D gene ambiguous. V was pared by 3 bases and J by 6 bases, with 6 bases between. The CDR3 extends over 11 amino acids. Germline lookup yields CDR1 LNHNV and CDR2 YYDKDF (reference sequence). The CDR3 protein is CATSRRSEQYF. The DNA for the CDR3 is TGTGCCACCAGCAGGAGATCCGAGCAGTACTTC.

The rearrangement uses TRBV28 and TRBJ1-2, with a weak D call TRBD1 (6 bases). The germline V gene encodes CDR1 MDHEN and CDR2 SYDVKM. Deletions cut 9 bases from V and 4 bases from J, with 15 bases between. This CDR3 is built from 13 residues. The CDR3 protein is CASSTGLFYGYTF. The CDR3 coding sequence is TGTGCCAGTTCGACAGGTTTGTTCTATGGCTACACCTTC.

The chain has TRBV6-5 and TRBJ1-1; D not certain. This CDR3 is 15 amino acids long. Germline V gene sequence: CDR1 MNHEY, CDR2 SVGAGI. Trimming shortened V by 8 bases and J by 6 bases, and 22 bases separated the two germline ends. The CDR3, as DNA: TGTGCCAGCGCTTTCTCCTTTAATCGAGCTCCTGAAGCTTTCTTT. Amino acids: CASAFSFNRAPEAFF.

The chain links TRBV29-1 to TRBJ2-5; D is perhaps TRBD2 (6 bases). The CDR3 totals 13 residues. Looked up from germline, CDR1 is SQVTM and CDR2 is ANQGSEA. The V and J ends lost 6 bases and 2 bases respectively, with 13 bases between them. For the CDR3, the DNA is TGCAGCGTGGGGGGTTGGGAGCAAGAGACCCAGTACTTC. Protein product: CSVGGWEQETQYF. The variable domain in full, completed from reference TRBV29-1 and TRBJ2-5, reads SAVISQKPSRDICQRGTSLTIQCQVDSQVTMMFWYRQQPGQSLTLIATANQGSEATYESGFVIDKFPISRPNLTFSTLTVSNMSPEDSSIYLCSVGGWEQETQYFGPGTRLLVL.

This chain links TRBV5-1 with TRBJ1-1; no firm D call. Trimming shortened V by 1 base and J by 1 base, and 8 bases separated the two germline ends. Germline CDR1 SGHRS, CDR2 YFSETQ. The CDR3 covers 14 residues. The CDR3: CASSLRHGNTEAFF. The CDR3 DNA is TGCGCCAGCAGCTTGAGACACGGGAACACTGAAGCTTTCTTT.

This clone was counted between two and nine times. The CDR3 sequence is CASSDLTGGNTGELFF. For the CDR3, the DNA is TGTGCCAGCAGCGACCTGACAGGGGGTAACACCGGGGAGCTGTTTTTT. The chain couples TRBV7-2 to TRBJ2-2, with 9 bases identical to TRBD1. The CDR3 spans 16 residues. V was pared by 5 bases and J by 2 bases, with 6 bases of the junction left unmatched. CDR1 SGHTA and CDR2 FQGNSA come from the germline V gene.